Given below is one TCR beta chain in context. Its target antigen remains unknown. Base qualities were left out, and no much larger clone turns up one base away. This entry belongs to a study of cytomegalovirus exposure and HLA in healthy donors (dated by TCRdb to the late 2010s). Regarding the research as a whole: According to an earlier analysis of 587 of the donors, about 170 million T cells yielded over 100 million unique TCR beta sequences and about 300 Gb of sequence data. An early release covering roughly 640 HLA-typed donors comprised 250 to 350 gigabases of sequencing data and tens of millions of unique TCR sequences. Of the roughly 400 genotyped donors, around 81% fell in the genetic ancestry cluster associated with self-reported Caucasian donors. The study aimed to test whether signatures of past pathogen exposure could be identified by cataloging public T cell receptors. The T cell repertoires of several hundred subjects were profiled by immunosequencing and related to cytomegalovirus serostatus. Besides the first cohort of approximately 670 subjects, a separate validation cohort made up of 120 different subjects was used. The study combined high-throughput TCR immunosequencing, statistical association of individual TCRs with disease status, and machine learning to predict cytomegalovirus infection status. A later analysis re-analyzed previously published TCR beta repertoires from about 600 donors and added high-resolution HLA genotyping to study TCR occurrence patterns. The later analysis used no new phenotypic data to find candidate immune exposures, relying instead on TCR beta sequences and their occurrence across donors. An earlier analysis of 587 of the donors used high-throughput TCR beta sequencing to judge whether each TCR beta V gene segment behaved as functional or pseudogenic. Donor age, sex, ethnicity and CMV serostatus were compiled alongside the repertoire data. A later genetic analysis used genome-wide SNP genotypes for about 55% of the 666 donors, treating that subset as a discovery cohort. All discovery cohort repertoires had been generated using a single sequencing platform. Class I and class II HLA loci were covered by the typing at four-digit resolution. Typing coverage varied by locus: about 620-640 donors for A, B, C, DRB1 and DQB1; approximately 520 for DQA1; over 600 for DPA1; roughly 450 for DPB1. Because of strong linkage in the cohort, roughly five DR-DQ haplotypes were treated as single units for association and clustering. On average, around 200,000 unique TCR beta nucleotide sequences were sequenced per donor among some 420 genotyped donors of the cohort, with approximately 18% of those sequences being non-productive. What the research found in general, with its limitations: The earlier analysis of some 560 of the donors excluded around 17 rarely observed V segments, including chromosome 9 orphons, because counts were too low. Because HLA typing was unavailable for some donors at each locus, only the typed subset was used in association tests. In a later analysis, most CMV-associated TCR beta chains were found to appear HLA-restricted, with HLA associations seemingly driven largely by CMV exposure. Presence/absence analyses assumed roughly uniform sequencing depth across donors, an assumption that may not hold. A cluster of highly shared sequence variants was judged likely to represent a technical artifact of the sequencing pipeline. In a later analysis, the rate of TCR association differed among HLA loci, with DRB1 alleles having the most associated TCRs and HLA-C alleles having the fewest. Compared with equally common non-associated chains, HLA-associated TCR beta chains in a later analysis were more clonally expanded and had lower generation probabilities. Strong co-occurrence of HLA alleles, especially DR and DQ, made assigning TCR associations to individual alleles difficult. In a later genetic analysis, a missense DCLRE1C variant was associated with V-gene and J-gene trimming of TCR beta chains, and the association was replicated in an independent cohort. While some public TCRs were present in many individuals, most TCR sequences turned up only very rarely across donors. In both the original and validation cohorts, the classifier was reported to diagnose cytomegalovirus status with high specificity and sensitivity. Broadly in line with IMGT annotations, most TCR beta V segments showed up in productive rearrangements about 90% or about 30% of the time in an earlier analysis of 587 of the donors. Three of the identified cytomegalovirus-associated TCR beta chains were confirmed in vitro to be specific for cytomegalovirus antigens. According to a later analysis, parvovirus B19, influenza, CMV and Epstein-Barr virus appeared linked to several top co-occurrence clusters. In this cohort, only TCR beta chains were sequenced, and detectable features were limited by the absence of alpha or paired-chain data. Specific HLA alleles were associated with around 18,000 TCR beta sequences at a false discovery rate of 0.05 in a later analysis. The study gave a list of 150 to 200 TCR beta chains associated with cytomegalovirus. A further reported finding was that TCR beta sequences accurately predicted the HLA-A and HLA-B alleles for most subjects in the first cohort. For the cohort, immune exposure information was limited to CMV serostatus. According to the authors, the approach could potentially be generalized to other disease states and immunological phenotypes. In a later genetic analysis, fewer N-insertions in productive TCRs were reported among donors in an Asian-associated ancestry cluster than the approximately 670-donor mean. Correlated functional status among segregating V segments might reflect linkage disequilibrium, but an unknown experimental factor could not be ruled out.

The cohort was made up of 500 to 800 healthy bone marrow donors. At the time of sampling, all cohort members were nominally healthy, though unrecorded immune exposures were likely present. The donor tested CMV seronegative, placing the donor among the 350 or so seronegative members of the cohort. A peripheral blood sample was collected from each donor, and TCR beta sequencing was performed on peripheral blood mononuclear cells. The Qiagen DNeasy Blood Extraction Kit was used to extract genomic DNA from the blood cell samples. Library construction relied on the immunoSEQ multiplex PCR assay. For the multiplex PCR, a mixture combining 60 forward primers for TCR Vbeta segments and 13 reverse primers for TCR Jbeta segments was used. The CDR3 region of rearranged TCR beta genes was amplified from genomic DNA by a multiplex PCR assay. The amplified TCR beta libraries were sequenced on the Illumina HiSeq System as 87-base-pair reads. Concerning the study's data processing: Across the 500 to 750 repertoires, a later analysis counted roughly 77 million unique TCR beta chains, 9.5 million to 12 million of which were shared by at least two donors. Raw reads were error-corrected and collapsed into unique sequences by a nearest-neighbor algorithm in which closely related sequences were merged to remove PCR and sequencing errors. Alignment of CDR3 sequences to IMGT reference sequences was used to assign V, D and J gene segments. For a sequence to be retained, a match of at least six nucleotides was required to both a V gene segment and a J gene segment. Rearrangements were classified as productive when the CDR3 lacked stop codons and remained in frame with V and J, and all other rearrangements were classified as non-productive. CDR3 was defined according to IMGT convention as the region running from the second conserved V-encoded cysteine to the conserved J-encoded phenylalanine. In an earlier analysis of around 570 of the donors, sequences lacking an unambiguous match to a single V gene segment were excluded. An earlier analysis of some 610 of the donors called V segments functional above 56.7% productive rearrangements and segregating when the between-donor standard deviation exceeded 5%. A statistical classification framework was built for diagnosing cytomegalovirus status from the catalog of TCR beta chain sequences. In a later analysis, TCR nucleotide sequences were compared against IMGT/GENE-DB human TR gene sequences so that V and J genes could be assigned. A later analysis assigned CDR3 sequences and most-parsimonious VDJ recombination scenarios with the TCRdist pipeline. A later analysis defined each TCR beta chain by its CDR3 amino acid sequence plus V-gene family, and excluded reads lacking a unique V-gene family. As a way to deal with suspected cross-contamination and a sequencing artifact, a later analysis dropped approximately 570 nucleotide sequences that were highly shared and had low generation probability. For each public chain, a later analysis derived a clonal expansion index from normalized ranks of inferred template counts within each repertoire. Generation probabilities in a later analysis came from a VDJ recombination model fitted to out-of-frame rearrangements, and those results were checked against IGoR. In a later analysis, TCR-TCR, TCR-HLA and TCR-CMV co-occurrence was scored with hypergeometric tests, and a repertoire-size bias correction was applied to TCR pairs. In a later analysis, false discovery rates were estimated by permuting HLA or CMV assignments 20 times. In a later analysis, co-occurring TCRs were grouped using DBSCAN, with TCRdist sequence similarity added in when clustering inside HLA-allele-positive subsets. Repertoires with fewer than 30,000 or more than 120,000 public chains were left out of co-occurrence clustering, as were five repertoires with anomalous nucleotide sharing. TCRdb provides this immuneACCESS table in a form limited to in-frame rearrangements. Some clones are lacking; in checked studies, under half of them reflect an unresolved V gene, and why the rest are absent is not known. D and trimming come from the DNA, and the V and J calls and clone size come from that table. A total of about 120,000 clones appear in this sample, under 90% of them only once. The leading ten clones occupy roughly 2.5% of the sample.

The specimen was PBMCs. The receptor's source is a woman aged 18-35 years in good health and CMV-seronegative.

The DNA reads as follows: TGTGCCAGCAGTGGGGAACTAGCGGGATCCAATGAGCAGTTCTTC. It codes for CASSGELAGSNEQFF. The chain couples TRBV6-1 to TRBJ2-1, with 10 bases aligning to TRBD2. CDR1 MNHNS and CDR2 SASEGT are derived from the germline V gene. At the junction V is shortened by 4 bases and J by 6 bases; bases outside the gene matches: 6. The CDR3 has 15 amino acids, counting the end cysteine and phenylalanine. The entry retains the CDR3 DNA only, 45 bases that are in frame from base 1.